Detailed here is one T cell receptor beta chain. The assay was immunoSEQ multiplex PCR, and TCRdb's table has in-frame clones only and misses some. This repertoire shows just under 100,000 clones, around 93% found once; its top ten account for 0.99%. This specimen comes from a study of T cell changes during pregnancy in multiple sclerosis. The CDR3 contains 15 residues. The junction had 3 bases not matched to a gene; V was cut back by 1 base and J by 0 bases. Germline CDR1 reads MNHEY; CDR2 reads SVGAGI. The chain joins TRBV6-5 to TRBJ2-7; 7 bases are shared with TRBD1. The clonotype comes from a female donor with multiple sclerosis, enrolled in a pregnancy study. The material sequenced was peripheral blood, taken after pregnancy. The CDR3 region has the DNA TGTGCCAGCAGTTACTTCCCAGGGGGCTCCTACGAGCAGTACTTC. Translating it yields CASSYFPGGSYEQYF.